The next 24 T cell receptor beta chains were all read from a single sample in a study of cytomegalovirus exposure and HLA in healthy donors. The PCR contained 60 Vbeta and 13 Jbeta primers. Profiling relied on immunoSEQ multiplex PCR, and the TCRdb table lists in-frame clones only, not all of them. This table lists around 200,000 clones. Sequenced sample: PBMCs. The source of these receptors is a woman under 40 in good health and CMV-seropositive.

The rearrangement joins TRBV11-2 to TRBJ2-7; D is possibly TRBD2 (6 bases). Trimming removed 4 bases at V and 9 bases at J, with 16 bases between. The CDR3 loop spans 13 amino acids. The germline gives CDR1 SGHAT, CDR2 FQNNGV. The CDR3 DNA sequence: TGTGCCAGCAGCTGGGGAGGTCGAGGAGGGCAGTACTTC. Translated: CASSWGGRGGQYF.

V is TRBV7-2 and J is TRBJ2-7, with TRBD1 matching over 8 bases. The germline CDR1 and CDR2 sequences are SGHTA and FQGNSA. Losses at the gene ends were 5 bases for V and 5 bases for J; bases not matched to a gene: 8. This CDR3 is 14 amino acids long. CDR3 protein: CASSMADRGHEQYF. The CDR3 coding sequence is TGTGCCAGCAGCATGGCCGACAGGGGACACGAGCAGTACTTC.

The CDR3 loop is CASWDRVNTEAFF. In DNA form, the CDR3 reads TGTGCCAGTTGGGACAGGGTAAACACTGAAGCTTTCTTT. The chain joins TRBV27 to TRBJ1-1; TRBD1 agrees at 9 bases. Germline V gene data show CDR1 as MNHEY and CDR2 as SMNVEV (reference sequence). V lost 9 bases, J lost 2 bases, and 4 bases stayed unmatched. CDR3 length equals 13 residues.

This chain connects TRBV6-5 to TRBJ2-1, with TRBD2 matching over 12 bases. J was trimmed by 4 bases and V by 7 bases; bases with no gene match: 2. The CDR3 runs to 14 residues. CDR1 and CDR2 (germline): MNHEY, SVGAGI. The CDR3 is CASTSGGVYNEQFF. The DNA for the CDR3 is TGTGCCAGCACTAGCGGGGGGGTGTACAATGAGCAGTTCTTC.

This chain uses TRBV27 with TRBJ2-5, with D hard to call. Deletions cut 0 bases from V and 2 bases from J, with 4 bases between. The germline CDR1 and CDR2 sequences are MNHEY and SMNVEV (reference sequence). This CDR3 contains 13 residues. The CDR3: CASSLSPQETQYF. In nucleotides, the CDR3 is TGTGCCAGCAGTTTATCCCCTCAAGAGACCCAGTACTTC.

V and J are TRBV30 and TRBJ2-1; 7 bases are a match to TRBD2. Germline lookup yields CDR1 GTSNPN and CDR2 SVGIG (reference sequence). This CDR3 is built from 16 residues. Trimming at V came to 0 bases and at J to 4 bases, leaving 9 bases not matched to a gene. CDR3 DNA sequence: TGTGCCTGGAGTGTAGGGTCTAGCGGATCATACAATGAGCAGTTCTTC. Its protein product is CAWSVGSSGSYNEQFF.

The CDR3 DNA follows: TGTGCCAGCAGTGAAGCCAGGCCAGGGGGCATTACTAATGAAAAACTGTTTTTT. Residues: CASSEARPGGITNEKLFF. The V call is TRBV6-1, the J call TRBJ1-4; 8 bases map to TRBD1. The trim removed 0 bases at V and 2 bases at J, leaving 8 bases unmatched. Germline-derived CDR1 and CDR2 are MNHNS and SASEGT. The CDR3 runs to 18 residues.

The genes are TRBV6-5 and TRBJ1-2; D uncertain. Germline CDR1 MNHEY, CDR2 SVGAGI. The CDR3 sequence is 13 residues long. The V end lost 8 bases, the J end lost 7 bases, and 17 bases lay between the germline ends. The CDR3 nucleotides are TGTGCCAGCTACGGTCATGAGCTCCGTGGCTACACCTTC. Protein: CASYGHELRGYTF.

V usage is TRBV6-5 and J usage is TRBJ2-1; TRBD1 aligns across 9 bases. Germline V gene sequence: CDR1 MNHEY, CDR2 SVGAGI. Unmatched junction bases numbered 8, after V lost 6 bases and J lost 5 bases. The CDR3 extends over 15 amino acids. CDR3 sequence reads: CASRKGQGINNEQFF. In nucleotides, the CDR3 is TGTGCCAGCAGAAAAGGACAGGGGATCAACAATGAGCAGTTCTTC.

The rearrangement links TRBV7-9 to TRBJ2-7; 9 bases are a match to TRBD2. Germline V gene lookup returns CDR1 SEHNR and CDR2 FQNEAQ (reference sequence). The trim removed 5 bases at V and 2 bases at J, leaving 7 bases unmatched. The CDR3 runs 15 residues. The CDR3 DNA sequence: TGTGCCAGCAGCCCCTGGCGGGAGGGCCCCTACGAGCAGTACTTC. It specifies CASSPWREGPYEQYF.

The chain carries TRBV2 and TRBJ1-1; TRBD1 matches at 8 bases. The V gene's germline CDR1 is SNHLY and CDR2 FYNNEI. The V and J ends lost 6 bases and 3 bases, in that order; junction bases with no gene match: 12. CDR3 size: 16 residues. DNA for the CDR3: TGTGCCAGCAGCACCCAGACAGGGGAGGGGTACACTGAAGCTTTCTTT. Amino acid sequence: CASSTQTGEGYTEAFF.

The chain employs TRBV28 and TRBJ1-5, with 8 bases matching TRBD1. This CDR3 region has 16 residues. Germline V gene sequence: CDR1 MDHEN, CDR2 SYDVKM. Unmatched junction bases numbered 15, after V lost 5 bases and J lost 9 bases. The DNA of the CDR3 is TGTGCCAGCAGTCGGGCAGGGGGCAGGGCTTATCGGCCCCAGCATTTT. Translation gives CASSRAGGRAYRPQHF.

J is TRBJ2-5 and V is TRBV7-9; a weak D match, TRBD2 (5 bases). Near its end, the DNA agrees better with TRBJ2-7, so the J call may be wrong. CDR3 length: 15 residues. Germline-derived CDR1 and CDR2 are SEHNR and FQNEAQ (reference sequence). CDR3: CASSLFSVGAYEQYF. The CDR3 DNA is TGTGCCAGCAGCTTATTTTCTGTGGGAGCCTACGAGCAGTACTTC.

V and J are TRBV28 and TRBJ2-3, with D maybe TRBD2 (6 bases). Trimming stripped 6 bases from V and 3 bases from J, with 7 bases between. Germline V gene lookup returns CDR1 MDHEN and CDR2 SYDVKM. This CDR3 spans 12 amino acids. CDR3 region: CASSGTTDTQYF. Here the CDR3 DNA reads TGTGCCAGCAGCGGGACTACAGATACGCAGTATTTT.

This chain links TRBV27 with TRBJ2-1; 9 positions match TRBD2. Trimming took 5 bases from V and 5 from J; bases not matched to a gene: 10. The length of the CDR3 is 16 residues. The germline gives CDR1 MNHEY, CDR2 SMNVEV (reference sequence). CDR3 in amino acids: CASSPAGREGHNEQFF. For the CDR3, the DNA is TGTGCCAGCAGTCCCGCGGGGCGGGAGGGCCACAATGAGCAGTTCTTC.

DNA for the CDR3: TGTGCCAGCAACAGAGAGAACACCGGGGAGCTGTTTTTT. Its translation: CASNRENTGELFF. The chain recombines TRBV6-1 with TRBJ2-2; D is unclear. The CDR3 is 13 residues long. Germline CDR1 is MNHNS and CDR2 is SASEGT. Trimming cost V 7 bases and J 1 base, with 7 bases left between them.

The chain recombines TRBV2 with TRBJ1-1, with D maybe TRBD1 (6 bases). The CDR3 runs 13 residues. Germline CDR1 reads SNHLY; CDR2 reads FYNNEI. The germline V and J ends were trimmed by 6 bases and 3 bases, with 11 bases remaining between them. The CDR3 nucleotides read TGTGCCAGCAGGGCAGGGGTGCACACTGAAGCTTTCTTT. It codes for CASRAGVHTEAFF.

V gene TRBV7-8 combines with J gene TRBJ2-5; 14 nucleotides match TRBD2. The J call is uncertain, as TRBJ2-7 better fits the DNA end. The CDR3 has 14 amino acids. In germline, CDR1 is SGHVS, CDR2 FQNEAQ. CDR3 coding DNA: TGTGCCAGCAGCTCGGGACTAGCGGGAGACGAGCAGTACTTC. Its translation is CASSSGLAGDEQYF.

Here the CDR3 reads CASSLGQSNSPLHF. The CDR3 DNA sequence: TGTGCCAGCAGCTTGGGACAGTCGAATTCACCCCTCCACTTT. The chain carries TRBV5-4 and TRBJ1-6; perhaps TRBD1 as D (5 bases). The CDR3 is 14 amino acids. V was pared by 0 bases and J by 7 bases, with 8 bases between. CDR1 is SGHNT and CDR2 is YYREEE in the germline V gene (reference sequence).

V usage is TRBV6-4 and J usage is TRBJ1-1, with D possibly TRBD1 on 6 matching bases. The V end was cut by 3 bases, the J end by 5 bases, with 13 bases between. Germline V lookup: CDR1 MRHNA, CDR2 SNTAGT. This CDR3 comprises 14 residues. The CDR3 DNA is TGTGCCAGCAGTGAACAGGGTGTAGGGACTGAAGCTTTCTTT. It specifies CASSEQGVGTEAFF.

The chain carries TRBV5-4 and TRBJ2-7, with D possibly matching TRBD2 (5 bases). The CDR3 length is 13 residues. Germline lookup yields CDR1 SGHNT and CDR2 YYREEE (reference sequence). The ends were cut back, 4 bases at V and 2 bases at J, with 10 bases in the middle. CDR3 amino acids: CASSPPGTYEQYF. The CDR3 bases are TGTGCCAGCAGCCCCCCGGGGACCTACGAGCAGTACTTC.

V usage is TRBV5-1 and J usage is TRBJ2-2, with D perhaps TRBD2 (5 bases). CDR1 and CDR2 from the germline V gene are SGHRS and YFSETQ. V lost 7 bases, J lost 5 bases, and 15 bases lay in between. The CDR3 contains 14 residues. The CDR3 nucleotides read TGCGCCAGCTCTGTCCGGACGGGGACCGGGGAGCTGTTTTTT. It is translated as CASSVRTGTGELFF. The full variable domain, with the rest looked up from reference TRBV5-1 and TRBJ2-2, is KAGVTQTPRYLIKTRGQQVTLSCSPISGHRSVSWYQQTPGQGLQFLFEYFSETQRNKGNFPGRFSGRQFSNSRSEMNVSTLELGDSALYLCASSVRTGTGELFFGEGSRLTVL.

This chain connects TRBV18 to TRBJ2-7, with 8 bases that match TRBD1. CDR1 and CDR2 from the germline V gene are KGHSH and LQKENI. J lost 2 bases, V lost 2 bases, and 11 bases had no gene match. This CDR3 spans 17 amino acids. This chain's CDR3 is CASSPSLDRGNTYEQYF. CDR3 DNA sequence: TGTGCCAGCTCACCATCCCTCGACAGGGGTAACACCTACGAGCAGTACTTC. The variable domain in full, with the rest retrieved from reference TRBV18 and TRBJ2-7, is NAGVMQNPRHLVRRRGQEARLRCSPMKGHSHVYWYRQLPEEGLKFMVYLQKENIIDESGMPKERFSAEFPKEGPSILRIQQVVRGDSAAYFCASSPSLDRGNTYEQYFGPGTRLTVT.

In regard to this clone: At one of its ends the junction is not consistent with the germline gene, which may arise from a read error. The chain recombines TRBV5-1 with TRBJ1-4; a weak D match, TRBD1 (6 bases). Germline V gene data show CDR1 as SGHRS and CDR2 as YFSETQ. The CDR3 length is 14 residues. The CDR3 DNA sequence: TGCGCCAGCAGTTTGGGACAAGATGGGGAAAAACTGTTTTTT. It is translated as CASSLGQDGEKLFF.